Following are 14 T cell receptor beta chains from one sample sequenced in a study of post-analysis software for immune sequencing data (dated by TCRdb to the mid-2010s). The paper's findings and limits, for the study overall: Significantly higher frequencies in patients than in controls were found for roughly 5 TRBV segments, including TRBV5-6, TRBV5-1 and TRBV20-1.

The antigens these receptors bind are not known. Library preparation was by PCR. TCRdb names Illumina HiSeq 2500 as the instrument used. Unique molecular identifiers were incorporated into TCR beta cDNA libraries to reduce PCR and sequencing biases. TCRdb passed the public sequencing reads through fastp at Q25 and MiXCR, retaining productive beta sequences. Here each entry gathers all rows of one CDR3 protein and keeps the most common genes and DNA. The sample table contains roughly 700,000 distinct CDR3 sequences; only one count was recorded for just under 30% of them. The ten largest make up around 0.56% of the sample. The sequenced sample was blood. The receptors originated from a girl aged 10 to 17 with multiple sclerosis.

The chain has TRBV4-3 and TRBJ1-5; the D is unclear. The CDR3 length is 16 residues. Germline CDR1 reads LGHNA; CDR2 reads YSLEER. Trimming took 3 bases from V and 2 from J, leaving 14 bases between them. Here the CDR3 reads CASSQSLGLGNQPQHF. In DNA form, the CDR3 reads TGCGCCAGCAGCCAGAGTCTGGGGTTGGGCAATCAGCCCCAGCATTTT.

The rearrangement links TRBV20-1 to TRBJ2-5; 11 bases agree with TRBD2. The CDR3 consists of 15 residues. J was trimmed by 4 bases and V by 6 bases; bases with no gene match: 10. The germline V gene encodes CDR1 DFQATT and CDR2 SNEGSKA (reference sequence). The CDR3 loop is CSAKPSSGRTETQYF. CDR3 DNA sequence: TGCAGTGCCAAACCATCTAGCGGGAGGACAGAGACCCAGTACTTC.

The genes are TRBV29-1 and TRBJ2-5, with TRBD1 matching 7 bases. The CDR3 has 13 residues. CDR1 and CDR2 from the germline V gene are SQVTM and ANQGSEA. Trimming cost V 8 bases and J 5 bases; bases outside gene matches: 11. The chain's CDR3 is CSTRRGGRETQYF. CDR3 sequence (DNA): TGCAGCACTCGGAGAGGGGGCCGGGAGACCCAGTACTTC.

The chain is built from TRBV12-3 or TRBV12-4 and TRBJ1-1, with TRBD1 identical over 10 bases. J was trimmed by 2 bases and V by 6 bases; bases with no gene match: 12. CDR3 length: 17 amino acids. The CDR3 sequence: CASSPVGQGTRNTEAFF. In DNA, the CDR3 is TGTGCCAGCAGCCCCGTGGGACAGGGGACCCGAAACACTGAAGCTTTCTTT.

Note on this clonotype: A much larger clone is a single base away; this may be a read error. The chain joins TRBV9 to TRBJ2-3, with D unclear. The CDR3 is 15 residues long. Germline assignment: CDR1 SGDLS and CDR2 YYNGEE. CDR3 sequence (DNA): TGTACCAGCAGCGCAAGCCCGCCTGGCACAGATACGCAGTATTTT. Translation: CTSSASPPGTDTQYF.

This clonotype was observed at least ten times. The chain employs TRBV12-3 or TRBV12-4 and TRBJ2-7; no reliable D call. CDR3 size: 11 residues. V lost 6 bases and J 6 bases, leaving 9 bases between the germline ends. The CDR3 is CASRTASEQYF. In DNA, the CDR3 is TGTGCCAGCAGAACTGCCTCCGAGCAGTACTTC.

Ten or more counts support this clonotype. The V call is TRBV5-1, the J call TRBJ2-7; D may be TRBD1 or TRBD2 (5 bases each). This CDR3 is 15 amino acids long. V lost 4 bases, J lost 2 bases, and 16 bases lay in between. CDR1 and CDR2 (germline): SGHRS, YFSETQ. As DNA, the CDR3 is TGCGCCAGCAGCCACGTTTCCGGGACCACCTACGAGCAGTACTTC. It is translated as CASSHVSGTTYEQYF.

The chain combines TRBV12-3 or TRBV12-4 with TRBJ2-5, with D perhaps being TRBD1 or TRBD2 (5 bases each). The V end was cut by 4 bases, the J end by 1 base, with 10 bases between. CDR3 length equals 14 residues. The CDR3 region is CASSSGPLQETQYF. The DNA for the CDR3 is TGTGCCAGCAGTTCGGGACCCCTCCAAGAGACCCAGTACTTC.

V gene TRBV7-2 combines with J gene TRBJ2-1; D is unresolved. The CDR3 length is 15 residues. Germline lookup yields CDR1 SGHTA and CDR2 FQGNSA. V was shortened by 3 bases and J by 2 bases, with 11 bases between the two germline ends. The CDR3 sequence is CASSFPLGAYNEQFF. The CDR3 region has the DNA TGTGCCAGCAGCTTCCCCCTGGGTGCCTACAATGAGCAGTTCTTC.

The J gene is TRBJ2-5, the V gene TRBV11-2; TRBD2 matches 16 bases. The CDR3 sequence is 17 residues long. After removal of 6 bases from V and 5 bases from J, the junction contained 9 bases not matched to a gene. Germline lookup yields CDR1 SGHAT and CDR2 FQNNGV. The CDR3 nucleotides read TGTGCCAGCAGTTCCGGGACTAGCGGGGGGGCCGCGGAGACCCAGTACTTC. It is translated as CASSSGTSGGAAETQYF.

For this clonotype: One base away lies a much larger clone, so this may be a sequencing read error. The chain links TRBV5-1 to TRBJ2-5, with TRBD1 identical over 12 bases. The V and J ends lost 4 bases and 11 bases, in that order; junction bases with no gene match: 12. This CDR3 is 15 amino acids long. Germline V lookup: CDR1 SGHRS, CDR2 YFSETQ. CDR3 region: CASSAGTGGLYGQYF. CDR3 nucleotide sequence: TGCGCCAGCAGCGCGGGGACAGGGGGCTTATACGGGCAGTACTTC.

This clonotype was seen only a few times. This chain joins TRBV7-2 and TRBJ2-4, with TRBD2 identical over 11 bases. The J call may be mistaken, given a closer DNA end match to TRBJ2-7. The length of the CDR3 is 14 residues. Germline V gives CDR1 SGHTA, CDR2 FQGNSA. CDR3 in amino acids: CASSLASGRAEQYF. For the CDR3, the DNA is TGTGCCAGCAGCTTAGCTAGCGGGAGGGCCGAGCAGTACTTC.

This clonotype was seen only a few times. The genes are TRBV25-1 and TRBJ2-3; tentatively, D is TRBD2 (6 bases). Germline-derived CDR1 and CDR2 are MGHDK and SYGVNS. The CDR3 is 15 amino acids. Between the trimmed V and J ends, which lost 6 bases and 1 base, there was a span of 14 bases. CDR3 residues: CASRPTRSGTDTQYF. The DNA for the CDR3 is TGTGCCAGCAGACCGACTAGGTCGGGCACAGATACGCAGTATTTT.

Points on this clonotype: A much larger clone differs by one base, so this may be a read error. CDR3: CASSFHDTRSLGTQYF. The CDR3 nucleotides read TGTGCCAGCAGCTTCCACGACACTCGCAGTTTGGGGACCCAGTACTTC. The chain employs TRBV7-9 and TRBJ2-5, with D uncertain. There are 16 residues in the CDR3. Germline CDR1 and CDR2: SEHNR and FQNEAQ (reference sequence). Trimming pared 3 bases from V and 7 bases from J, leaving 21 bases between. Using reference TRBV7-9 and TRBJ2-5 for the parts outside the CDR3, the full variable domain is DTGVSQNPRHKITKRGQNVTFRCDPISEHNRLYWYRQTLGQGPEFLTYFQNEAQLEKSRLLSDRFSAERPKGSFSTLEIQRTEQGDSAMYLCASSFHDTRSLGTQYFGPGTRLLVL.